The 16 T cell receptor beta chains listed next were all sequenced from one sample in a study of blood T cell repertoires in COVID-19. Clones were sequenced by immunoSEQ multiplex PCR, and TCRdb holds only the in-frame ones, with some missing. The sample has roughly 20,000 clones; about 90% are singletons. Sequencing was performed on peripheral blood. Receptors were obtained from a human donor in a cohort sampled during active COVID-19.

This chain joins TRBV29-1 and TRBJ2-7, with D possibly TRBD2 on 5 matching bases. Germline assignment: CDR1 SQVTM and CDR2 ANQGSEA. V gave up 1 base and J gave up 0 bases, with 7 bases separating them. CDR3 length: 13 amino acids. Here the CDR3 DNA reads TGCAGCGTTGAAGTTGGGAGCTCCTACGAGCAGTACTTC. Protein sequence: CSVEVGSSYEQYF.

CDR3 in amino acids: CASSDPDQPQHF. The CDR3 bases are TGCGCCAGCAGTGACCCAGATCAGCCCCAGCATTTT. The rearrangement uses TRBV10-2 and TRBJ1-5; D gene ambiguous. Germline CDR1 reads WSHSY; CDR2 reads SAAADI. Trimming pared 3 bases from V and 5 bases from J, leaving 5 bases between. The CDR3 sequence is 12 residues long.

This clone was counted a single time. The rearrangement uses TRBV11-3 and TRBJ2-7; D possibly corresponds to TRBD2 (5 bases). Germline V lookup: CDR1 SGHNT, CDR2 YENEEA. Deletions cut 5 bases from V and 3 bases from J, with 11 bases between. CDR3 length: 13 amino acids. The DNA of the CDR3 is TGTGCCAGCAGCCGGGATATCTACTACGAGCAGTACTTC. This encodes CASSRDIYYEQYF.

This chain links TRBV18 with TRBJ2-2; the match to TRBD2 covers 8 bases. The CDR3 has 20 residues. V gave up 4 bases and J gave up 4 bases; unmatched junction bases: 20. Germline values: CDR1 KGHSH, CDR2 LQKENI. Written as DNA, the CDR3 is TGTGCCAGCTCACAAACCGCGTCGGTCATTGCGGGGGGTCGCACCGGGGAGCTGTTTTTT. Translation: CASSQTASVIAGGRTGELFF.

This clone was recorded only once. The rearrangement joins TRBV5-1 to TRBJ2-7; TRBD1 matches 8 bases. Germline values: CDR1 SGHRS, CDR2 YFSETQ. With 4 bases clipped from V and 5 bases from J, the junction kept 5 bases outside the gene matches. The CDR3 sequence is 13 residues long. The CDR3 reads CASSKTGEHEQYF. For the CDR3, the DNA is TGCGCCAGCAGCAAGACAGGGGAACACGAGCAGTACTTC.

This chain uses TRBV10-1 with TRBJ1-2; D ambiguous. V was cut by 2 bases and J by 2 bases, with 6 bases left in between. The CDR3 spans 13 residues. The germline V gene has CDR1 WNHNN and CDR2 SYGVQD (reference sequence). CDR3 DNA sequence: TGCGCCAGCAGTGAGGCGGGAAACTATGGCTACACCTTC. Translating gives CASSEAGNYGYTF.

The genes are TRBV19 and TRBJ1-2; a possible D gene is TRBD1 (6 bases). The CDR3 covers 15 residues. V lost 7 bases, J lost 1 base, and 16 bases lay in between. Germline V gives CDR1 LNHDA, CDR2 SQIVND (reference sequence). The CDR3 is CASKLFTGFNYGYTF. The CDR3 DNA reads TGTGCCAGTAAACTATTTACAGGGTTTAACTATGGCTACACCTTC.

J is TRBJ2-1 and V is TRBV2; the match to TRBD1 covers 7 bases. Germline V gives CDR1 SNHLY, CDR2 FYNNEI. With 10 bases clipped from V and 7 bases from J, the junction kept 13 bases outside the gene matches. This CDR3 has 14 amino acids. The CDR3 DNA follows: TGTGCCACTCTCCGGGACAGTTATGATAATGAGCAGTTCTTC. Encoded protein: CATLRDSYDNEQFF.

This chain joins TRBV5-4 and TRBJ2-3; 9 bases map to TRBD2. The CDR3 runs 18 residues. The germline V gene has CDR1 SGHNT and CDR2 YYREEE (reference sequence). Trimming took 2 bases from V and 4 from J; bases not matched to a gene: 14. CDR3 DNA sequence: TGTGCCAGCAGCTTCACGGGGCGGGGGGGCCCAATTGCAGATACGCAGTATTTT. It encodes CASSFTGRGGPIADTQYF.

The chain joins TRBV10-1 to TRBJ1-1; a possible D gene is TRBD1 (5 bases). Germline values: CDR1 WNHNN, CDR2 SYGVQD (reference sequence). The CDR3 is 15 amino acids. Trimming took 3 bases from V and 3 from J, leaving 14 bases between them. CDR3 DNA sequence: TGCGCCAGCAGTGATAGTAGATGGGGGGACACTGAAGCTTTCTTT. Translated, it gives CASSDSRWGDTEAFF.

The V call is TRBV6-5, the J call TRBJ2-7; 7 bases line up with TRBD2. This CDR3 is built from 13 residues. CDR1 is MNHEY, CDR2 SVGAGI, per germline. V shed 8 bases and J 2 bases; nucleotides not matched to a gene: 6. CDR3 residues: CASFAGETYEQYF. The CDR3 DNA sequence: TGTGCCAGCTTTGCGGGGGAAACCTACGAGCAGTACTTC.

The chain employs TRBV5-1 and TRBJ1-1, with a tentative D call TRBD1 (6 bases). This CDR3 has 14 amino acids. V was clipped by 0 bases and J by 4 bases, with 10 bases between them. Germline CDR1 reads SGHRS; CDR2 reads YFSETQ. Here the CDR3 DNA reads TGCGCCAGCAGCTTGGCCGGCAGGGGCACTGAAGCTTTCTTT. This translates into CASSLAGRGTEAFF.

This chain joins TRBV11-2 and TRBJ1-1; D is possibly TRBD1 (5 bases). The V gene's germline CDR1 is SGHAT and CDR2 FQNNGV. The CDR3 runs to 14 residues. V was pared by 2 bases and J by 6 bases, with 13 bases between. The CDR3 nucleotides read TGTGCCAGCAGCTTATGGGGGGGGGACGCTGAAGCTTTCTTT. Residues: CASSLWGGDAEAFF.

The count of this clone is one. Other DNA sequences within the sample encode an identical CDR3. V is TRBV7-8 and J is TRBJ1-5; TRBD1 aligns across 8 bases. The V gene end was trimmed by 0 bases and the J gene end by 7 bases; junction bases not matched to a gene: 14. CDR1 and CDR2 (germline): SGHVS, FQNEAQ. The CDR3 consists of 18 residues. DNA for the CDR3: TGTGCCAGCAGCTTAGCCTACTACTTGACAGGGGTGGGGCAGCCCCAGCATTTT. Amino acids: CASSLAYYLTGVGQPQHF.

This clone was seen just once. The V gene is TRBV27, the J gene TRBJ1-6; possibly TRBD1 for D (5 bases). The germline V gene encodes CDR1 MNHEY and CDR2 SMNVEV (reference sequence). V lost 4 bases, J lost 9 bases, and 13 bases lay in between. CDR3 length equals 14 residues. The CDR3 sequence is CASSYGGSGSPLHF. The CDR3 DNA reads as TGTGCCAGCAGTTATGGGGGGTCGGGTTCACCCCTCCACTTT.

CDR3 residues: CASSGTGRRLSQPQHF. The CDR3, as DNA: TGTGCCAGTTCCGGGACAGGGAGACGCTTGAGCCAGCCCCAGCATTTT. The chain uses TRBV19 and TRBJ1-5, with 9 bases fitting TRBD1. The V segment lost 8 bases and the J segment 7 bases; nucleotides outside the gene matches: 15. CDR1 and CDR2 from the germline V gene are LNHDA and SQIVND (reference sequence). The CDR3 contains 16 residues.